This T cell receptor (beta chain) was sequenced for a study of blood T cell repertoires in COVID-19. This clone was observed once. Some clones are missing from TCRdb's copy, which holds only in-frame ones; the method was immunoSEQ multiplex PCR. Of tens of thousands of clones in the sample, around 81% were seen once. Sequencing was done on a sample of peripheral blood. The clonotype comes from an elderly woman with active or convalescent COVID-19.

The CDR3 reads CASSKPGQVAGNTIYF. The CDR3 coding sequence is TGTGCCAGTAGTAAGCCGGGACAGGTAGCTGGAAACACCATATATTTT. The rearrangement uses TRBV19 and TRBJ1-3, with 8 bases aligning to TRBD1. CDR1 and CDR2 from the germline V gene are LNHDA and SQIVND (reference sequence). There are 16 residues in the CDR3. V shed 4 bases, J shed 2 bases, and the junction held 7 bases outside the gene matches.